These 19 T cell receptor beta chains originate from one sample sequenced in a study of blood T cells in healthy people across ages. A sample-barcoded 5' primer and a J-beta primer mix were used in a second PCR of about 6 to 11 cycles. TCRdb re-analysed the 5' RACE reads in MiXCR, keeping a single row per CDR3 protein. The profile covers more than 800,000 distinct CDR3 sequences, with 29% appearing a single time and 15% to 20% taken by the ten largest. Sequenced material: blood. These receptors all come from a woman older than 75 in good health.

This clonotype was observed many times. The J gene is TRBJ1-6, the V gene TRBV20-1; 9 bases align to TRBD1. This CDR3 contains 14 residues. Unmatched junction bases numbered 10, after V lost 5 bases and J lost 11 bases. Germline-derived CDR1 and CDR2 are DFQATT and SNEGSKA (reference sequence). CDR3 sequence: CSASGTGSFAPLHF. CDR3 in DNA: TGCAGTGCTTCCGGGACAGGGTCTTTTGCACCCCTCCACTTT.

About this clonotype itself: This may arise from a read error, as a much more abundant clone is one base away. The rearrangement uses TRBV10-3 and TRBJ2-1; 11 nucleotides match TRBD1. The CDR3 sequence is 17 residues long. Germline V lookup: CDR1 ENHRY, CDR2 SYGVKD. V shed 4 bases and J 10 bases; nucleotides not matched to a gene: 15. The CDR3: CAISGTDRGLSSYEQFF. CDR3 nucleotide sequence: TGTGCCATCAGTGGAACGGACAGGGGGCTTTCGTCCTACGAGCAGTTCTTC.

This clonotype was recorded many times. The V and J genes are TRBV20-1 and TRBJ2-3; 9 bases are a match to TRBD2. Unmatched junction bases numbered 8, after V lost 5 bases and J lost 2 bases. The CDR3 is made up of 15 amino acids. Germline-derived CDR1 and CDR2 are DFQATT and SNEGSKA (reference sequence). In nucleotides, the CDR3 is TGCAGTGCTGAGACCGGGACTAGCCTCACAGATACGCAGTATTTT. Protein sequence: CSAETGTSLTDTQYF.

The rearrangement links TRBV6-2 or TRBV6-3 to TRBJ2-1; 7 bases match TRBD2. The CDR3 runs to 15 residues. Trimming took 7 bases from V and 7 from J; bases not matched to a gene: 13. CDR1 is MNHEY, CDR2 SVGEGT, per germline. As DNA, the CDR3 is TGTGCCAGCACCGAGGGGACTACTTTATGGAATGAGCAGTTCTTC. It specifies CASTEGTTLWNEQFF.

This clonotype was counted many times. The V gene is TRBV6-5, the J gene TRBJ2-3; TRBD2 might be the D (7 bases). CDR1 and CDR2 (germline): MNHEY, SVGAGI. V lost 0 bases to trimming and J lost 4 bases, with 17 bases between them. CDR3 size: 17 residues. The CDR3 region has the DNA TGTGCCAGCAGTTACTCGGATCTAACAGGGAGGGCAGATACGCAGTATTTT. This gives the protein CASSYSDLTGRADTQYF.

This clonotype was found once. A much larger clone sits a single nucleotide away, making a read error possible. The V gene is TRBV5-6, the J gene TRBJ1-5; D remains unclear. This CDR3 is 15 amino acids long. CDR1 and CDR2 (germline): SGHDT, YYEEEE. The DNA of the CDR3 is TGTGCCAGCAGCTTTCGGGGAGGGAGCAATCAGCCCCAGCAGTTT. Its protein product is CASSFRGGSNQPQQF.

The chain links TRBV7-2 to TRBJ1-2, with D tentatively TRBD1 (5 bases). CDR3 length: 16 amino acids. The germline CDR1 and CDR2 sequences are SGHTA and FQGNSA. The germline V and J ends were trimmed by 5 bases and 6 bases, with 22 bases remaining between them. CDR3 nucleotide sequence: TGTGCCAGCAGCGTCGCGGGACGGCCCTTGGGGGATGGCTACACCTTC. Residues: CASSVAGRPLGDGYTF.

This clonotype was observed at least ten times. The chain uses TRBV29-1 and TRBJ2-3; 7 nucleotides line up with TRBD1. The germline V gene encodes CDR1 SQVTM and CDR2 ANQGSEA. The CDR3 runs 12 residues. V lost 7 bases and J lost 6; bases outside the gene matches: 7. CDR3 bases: TGCAGCGCGACAGGGTCATCGGATACGCAGTATTTT. Translating gives CSATGSSDTQYF.

Comment on this clonotype: Since a much larger clone is just one base distant, this may be a read error. CDR3: CASRKTDSNQPQHF. The DNA for the CDR3 is TGTGCCAGCAGAAAGACAGATAGCAATCAGCCCCAGCATTTT. The chain employs TRBV12-3 or TRBV12-4 and TRBJ1-5; possible D gene TRBD1, 5 bases. CDR3 length: 14 amino acids. The ends were cut back, 6 bases at V and 0 bases at J, with 9 bases in the middle.

The sample holds many counts of this clonotype. The chain couples TRBV5-1 to TRBJ2-5; 7 nucleotides line up with TRBD2. Germline CDR1 SGHRS, CDR2 YFSETQ. The V gene end was trimmed by 5 bases and the J gene end by 5 bases; junction bases not matched to a gene: 6. The CDR3 consists of 13 residues. In DNA, the CDR3 is TGCGCCAGCAGAGCGGGGACGGAGGAGACCCAGTACTTC. Translated, it gives CASRAGTEETQYF.

The V gene is TRBV20-1, the J gene TRBJ2-7; 8 bases map to TRBD1. V lost 6 bases to trimming and J lost 2 bases; unmatched junction nucleotides: 9. Germline V gives CDR1 DFQATT, CDR2 SNEGSKA (reference sequence). CDR3 size: 14 residues. The CDR3 spells CSAETGTGTYEQYF. The CDR3 DNA reads TGCAGTGCGGAAACCGGGACAGGTACCTACGAGCAGTACTTC.

There are a few counts of this clonotype. The chain links TRBV6-2 or TRBV6-3 to TRBJ1-5, with D unresolved. Trimming pared 2 bases from V and 5 bases from J, leaving 7 bases between. CDR3 length: 13 residues. From germline, CDR1 is MNHEY and CDR2 SVGEGT. The CDR3 sequence: CASSYGRDQPQHF. The CDR3 DNA follows: TGTGCCAGCAGTTACGGGAGAGATCAGCCCCAGCATTTT.

The chain recombines TRBV12-3 or TRBV12-4 with TRBJ1-2; no reliable D call. The CDR3 runs 16 residues. Trimming pared 4 bases from V and 3 bases from J, leaving 18 bases between. Written as DNA, the CDR3 is TGTGCCAGCAGTTACCCGGGCCTCGGCGAGGACTATGGCTACACCTTC. Its translation is CASSYPGLGEDYGYTF.

This clonotype was counted ten times or more. The chain has TRBV6-2 or TRBV6-3 and TRBJ2-5, with TRBD1 identical over 7 bases. Unmatched junction bases numbered 5, after V lost 8 bases and J lost 5 bases. Germline loops: CDR1 MNHEY, CDR2 SVGEGT. This CDR3 region has 12 residues. The CDR3 DNA is TGTGCCAGCGTGGAGACAGGGGAGACCCAGTACTTC. Protein: CASVETGETQYF.

This clonotype was observed many times. This chain uses TRBV20-1 with TRBJ1-5, with D possibly being TRBD1 (5 bases). Between the trimmed V and J ends, which lost 3 bases and 2 bases, there was a span of 11 bases. The CDR3 is 14 residues long. The germline gives CDR1 DFQATT, CDR2 SNEGSKA (reference sequence). DNA of the CDR3: TGCAGTGCTAGGCAGGGATCGGGCAATCAGCCCCAGCATTTT. Translating it yields CSARQGSGNQPQHF.

As to this clonotype: A much larger clone is a single base away; this may be a read error. This chain links TRBV5-1 with TRBJ2-5; D perhaps matches TRBD2 (5 bases). Germline-derived CDR1 and CDR2 are SGHRS and YFSETQ. This CDR3 has 14 amino acids. The ends were cut back, 3 bases at V and 3 bases at J, with 12 bases in the middle. The CDR3 is CASSWGAVEETQYF. CDR3 DNA: TGCGCCAGCAGCTGGGGAGCGGTAGAAGAGACCCAGTACTTC.

In its sample, this clonotype was seen many times. The chain is built from TRBV11-2 and TRBJ2-1; 8 bases map to TRBD2. Germline V gene data show CDR1 as SGHAT and CDR2 as FQNNGV. CDR3 length equals 17 residues. The V segment lost 1 base and the J segment 5 bases; nucleotides outside the gene matches: 10. CDR3 protein: CASSLGVWTSRNNEQFF. The CDR3 DNA follows: TGTGCCAGCAGCTTAGGCGTCTGGACTAGCAGAAACAATGAGCAGTTCTTC.

The gene calls are TRBV5-1 and TRBJ2-3; the D gene is possibly TRBD2 (5 bases). Trimming cost V 0 bases and J 3 bases, with 14 bases left between them. This CDR3 comprises 16 residues. CDR1 and CDR2 (germline): SGHRS, YFSETQ. DNA for the CDR3: TGCGCCAGCAGCTTGGGGGGTACTTGCGGGACAGATACGCAGTATTTT. Translated: CASSLGGTCGTDTQYF.

J is TRBJ2-1 and V is TRBV3-1, with 9 nucleotides matching TRBD2. The CDR3 covers 17 residues. V lost 4 bases and J lost 0; bases outside the gene matches: 7. From germline, CDR1 is LGHDT and CDR2 YNNKEL (reference sequence). In DNA, the CDR3 is TGTGCCAGCAGCCGAGAGATAGCGGGGGCCTCCTACAATGAGCAGTTCTTC. Its translation is CASSREIAGASYNEQFF.